One and the same sample provided the 29 T cell receptor beta chains below, sequenced in a study of T cell repertoires in ileal Crohn's disease. The protocol was immunoSEQ multiplex PCR, while the TCRdb copy is restricted to in-frame clones and leaves out a portion. In the table there are 30,000 to 35,000 clones, around four fifths of which are singletons. Sample: ileal tissue. Receptors originate from an adult with Crohn's disease.

The chain combines TRBV9 with TRBJ1-2; D is perhaps TRBD1 (5 bases). Germline V gives CDR1 SGDLS, CDR2 YYNGEE. The CDR3 extends over 14 amino acids. Trimming took off 2 bases at V and 2 bases at J, with 10 bases between the two ends. CDR3 amino acids: CASSVTEGNYGYTF. The CDR3 DNA reads as TGTGCCAGCAGCGTTACGGAGGGGAACTATGGCTACACCTTC. Drawing the rest from reference TRBV9 and TRBJ1-2, the complete variable domain is DSGVTQTPKHLITATGQRVTLRCSPRSGDLSVYWYQQSLDQGLQFLIQYYNGEERAKGNILERFSAQQFPDLHSELNLSSLELGDSALYFCASSVTEGNYGYTFGSGTRLTVV.

This clone was observed a handful of times. CDR3 residues: CASSTRQGAHTEAFF. The CDR3 nucleotides read TGTGCCAGCAGCACTAGACAGGGGGCGCATACTGAAGCTTTCTTT. The chain is built from TRBV5-6 and TRBJ1-1, with 10 bases identical to TRBD1. J lost 5 bases, V lost 4 bases, and 8 bases had no gene match. Per the germline V gene, CDR1 is SGHDT and CDR2 is YYEEEE. The CDR3 has 15 amino acids.

This chain connects TRBV4-3 to TRBJ2-5; 7 bases fit TRBD2. V lost 4 bases, J lost 2 bases, and 10 bases stayed unmatched. Germline loops: CDR1 LGHNA, CDR2 YSLEER. The CDR3 is made up of 16 amino acids. The CDR3 region is CASSLAPGTTQETQYF. DNA of the CDR3: TGCGCCAGCAGCCTCGCCCCCGGGACTACTCAAGAGACCCAGTACTTC.

The V and J genes are TRBV2 and TRBJ1-5, with 9 bases aligning to TRBD1. Germline loops: CDR1 SNHLY, CDR2 FYNNEI. V was pared by 6 bases and J by 7 bases, with 7 bases of the junction left unmatched. The CDR3 sequence is 14 residues long. This chain's CDR3 is CASSQQGAEQPQHF. DNA for the CDR3: TGTGCCAGCAGCCAACAGGGGGCAGAACAGCCCCAGCATTTT.

This clone showed up just a few times. V usage is TRBV5-1 and J usage is TRBJ1-1; perhaps TRBD1 as D (5 bases). The CDR3 loop spans 13 amino acids. Trimming removed 4 bases from V and 4 bases from J, with 11 bases in between. CDR1 and CDR2 from the germline V gene are SGHRS and YFSETQ. The CDR3 reads CASSLSQGTEAFF. The DNA of the CDR3 is TGCGCCAGCAGCCTCTCCCAGGGCACTGAAGCTTTCTTT.

This clone was counted once. The rearrangement joins TRBV5-1 to TRBJ1-2, with D tentatively TRBD1 (5 bases). Germline-derived CDR1 and CDR2 are SGHRS and YFSETQ. CDR3 length equals 15 residues. V dropped 0 bases and J dropped 4 bases, with 13 bases sitting between them. The CDR3 reads CASSLASGVVYGYTF. The CDR3 nucleotides read TGCGCCAGCAGCTTGGCTTCGGGGGTCGTCTATGGCTACACCTTC. Full variable domain (remainder filled in from reference TRBV5-1 and TRBJ1-2): KAGVTQTPRYLIKTRGQQVTLSCSPISGHRSVSWYQQTPGQGLQFLFEYFSETQRNKGNFPGRFSGRQFSNSRSEMNVSTLELGDSALYLCASSLASGVVYGYTFGSGTRLTVV.

The genes are TRBV7-9 and TRBJ1-2; unclear D gene. This CDR3 spans 13 amino acids. V lost 3 bases, J lost 1 base, and 6 bases lay in between. Germline CDR1 is SEHNR and CDR2 is FQNEAQ (reference sequence). This chain's CDR3 is CASSFHSNYGYTF. In nucleotides, the CDR3 is TGTGCCAGCAGCTTCCACAGTAACTATGGCTACACCTTC.

The rearrangement joins TRBV19 to TRBJ1-2, with D possibly matching TRBD1 (5 bases). V lost 4 bases and J lost 5, with 17 bases in between. There are 15 residues in the CDR3. The germline CDR1 and CDR2 sequences are LNHDA and SQIVND (reference sequence). CDR3 bases: TGTGCCAGTAGTACCCGGACACGGCGTCTTTATGGCTACACCTTC. Amino acid sequence: CASSTRTRRLYGYTF.

The V and J genes are TRBV4-2 and TRBJ2-7; 9 positions match TRBD1. This CDR3 has 16 residues. V trimming: 3 bases; J trimming: 4 bases; junction bases outside the gene matches: 10. From germline, CDR1 is LGHNA and CDR2 YNFKEQ. In nucleotides, the CDR3 is TGTGCCAGCAGCCAGGGGACAGGGCCCTCAAGTTACGAGCAGTACTTC. It codes for CASSQGTGPSSYEQYF.

The genes are TRBV7-3 and TRBJ1-1, with D tentatively TRBD1 (6 bases). The V end lost 5 bases, the J end lost 8 bases, and 15 bases lay between the germline ends. CDR1 is SGHTA, CDR2 FQGTGA, per germline. The CDR3 extends over 13 amino acids. The chain's CDR3 is CASSLARGGEAFF. DNA of the CDR3: TGTGCCAGCAGCCTAGCCAGGGGAGGGGAAGCTTTCTTT. The complete variable domain, with remaining parts taken from reference TRBV7-3 and TRBJ1-1, reads GAGVSQTPSNKVTEKGKYVELRCDPISGHTALYWYRQSLGQGPEFLIYFQGTGAADDSGLPNDRFFAVRPEGSVSTLKIQRTERGDSAVYLCASSLARGGEAFFGQGTRLTVV.

Remarks on this clone: Other DNA sequences in the sample encode the same CDR3. This chain uses TRBV4-1 with TRBJ2-7; 9 bases map to TRBD1. Losses at the gene ends were 4 bases for V and 5 bases for J; bases not matched to a gene: 6. The V gene's germline CDR1 is MGHRA and CDR2 YSYEKL. The CDR3 sequence is 14 residues long. The CDR3 DNA reads as TGCGCCAGCAGCCGATATCGGGACAGGGACGAGCAGTACTTC. Translated, it gives CASSRYRDRDEQYF.

The rearrangement joins TRBV6-1 to TRBJ1-1; possibly TRBD1 for D (5 bases). CDR1 MNHNS and CDR2 SASEGT come from the germline V gene. This CDR3 has 13 residues. Trimming took off 6 bases at V and 4 bases at J, with 12 bases between the two ends. CDR3 residues: CASRNPGGTEAFF. Here the CDR3 DNA reads TGTGCCAGCAGGAACCCCGGGGGCACTGAAGCTTTCTTT.

The table lists this clone with a few counts. CDR3 loop: CASRPGRGGAFSPDTQYF. The DNA of the CDR3 is TGTGCCAGCAGGCCAGGCCGTGGGGGGGCCTTTTCCCCAGATACGCAGTATTTT. This chain joins TRBV5-4 and TRBJ2-3; D is perhaps TRBD2 (7 bases). CDR3 length: 18 residues. Looked up from germline, CDR1 is SGHNT and CDR2 is YYREEE (reference sequence). V lost 5 bases and J 4 bases, leaving 26 bases between the germline ends.

The chain carries TRBV2 and TRBJ2-7; a possible D gene is TRBD2 (6 bases). V lost 9 bases and J 4 bases, leaving 28 bases between the germline ends. This CDR3 is 17 amino acids long. Germline V lookup: CDR1 SNHLY, CDR2 FYNNEI. CDR3 nucleotides: TGTGCCAGTTCCGTTCTGGCGGGACGCGTTTTAAGTTACGAGCAGTACTTC. Translated, it gives CASSVLAGRVLSYEQYF.

The chain has TRBV5-1 and TRBJ2-7, with 7 bases identical to TRBD2. V was clipped by 0 bases and J by 0 bases; unmatched bases: 6. CDR3 length equals 16 residues. Germline V gene lookup returns CDR1 SGHRS and CDR2 YFSETQ. This CDR3 is CASSLDLGGGSYEQYF. CDR3 DNA: TGCGCCAGCAGCTTGGATCTGGGGGGGGGCTCCTACGAGCAGTACTTC.

This clone occurred once. This chain connects TRBV7-9 to TRBJ2-3, with D perhaps TRBD2 (5 bases). CDR3 length: 11 amino acids. The germline CDR1 and CDR2 sequences are SEHNR and FQNEAQ (reference sequence). Trimming left V 5 bases short and J 6 bases short, with 6 bases between. The DNA of the CDR3 is TGTGCCAGCAGCCGCGGGGATACGCAGTATTTT. This gives the protein CASSRGDTQYF.

The V call is TRBV5-4, the J call TRBJ2-3, with 9 bases lining up with TRBD2. This CDR3 contains 16 residues. With 0 bases clipped from V and 5 bases from J, the junction kept 7 bases outside the gene matches. From germline, CDR1 is SGHNT and CDR2 YYREEE (reference sequence). The CDR3 reads CASSLAGGGAKDTQYF. In nucleotides, the CDR3 is TGTGCCAGCAGCTTGGCGGGCGGGGGGGCCAAAGATACGCAGTATTTT.

The chain couples TRBV7-9 to TRBJ2-7, with TRBD1 matching over 9 bases. This CDR3 has 16 amino acids. Germline loops: CDR1 SEHNR, CDR2 FQNEAQ (reference sequence). The V segment lost 5 bases and the J segment 0 bases; nucleotides outside the gene matches: 8. CDR3 DNA: TGTGCCAGCAGCCAAGCCCGGGACAGGGCCTCCTACGAGCAGTACTTC. It translates to CASSQARDRASYEQYF.

The chain uses TRBV18 and TRBJ2-5, with D possibly being TRBD2 (6 bases). The end of the DNA aligns better with TRBJ2-7, so the J call may be wrong. The CDR3 is 13 residues long. Germline CDR1 is KGHSH and CDR2 is LQKENI. CDR3: CASRPRLVDEQYF. The CDR3 bases are TGTGCCAGCCGCCCGAGACTAGTCGACGAGCAGTACTTC.

This clone showed up just a few times. The CDR3 is CASSLGQGGSMDEQFF. Here the CDR3 DNA reads TGTGCCAGTAGTCTAGGACAGGGGGGGTCGATGGATGAGCAGTTCTTC. The chain combines TRBV19 with TRBJ2-1; 10 bases match TRBD1. Germline values: CDR1 LNHDA, CDR2 SQIVND (reference sequence). Unmatched junction bases numbered 12, after V lost 5 bases and J lost 8 bases. The CDR3 length is 16 residues.

V and J are TRBV7-2 and TRBJ2-3; 8 positions agree with TRBD2. CDR1 SGHTA and CDR2 FQGNSA come from the germline V gene. Trimming took 2 bases from V and 5 from J; bases not matched to a gene: 9. This CDR3 has 16 residues. DNA for the CDR3: TGTGCCAGCAGCTTATGGGGCGGGGGGTCTGGAGATACGCAGTATTTT. This codes for CASSLWGGGSGDTQYF.

CDR3 sequence reads: CASSVDRINTEAFF. The DNA of the CDR3 is TGTGCCAGCAGTGTGGACAGGATTAACACTGAAGCTTTCTTT. This chain uses TRBV2 with TRBJ1-1; the match to TRBD1 covers 7 bases. V dropped 4 bases and J dropped 2; count of bases not matched to a gene: 4. The CDR3 consists of 14 residues. Germline CDR1 reads SNHLY; CDR2 reads FYNNEI.

Worth noting for this clone: Distinct nucleotide sequences in the sample also encode this CDR3. The chain is built from TRBV30 and TRBJ1-6, with D unresolved. This CDR3 contains 15 residues. Germline CDR1 GTSNPN, CDR2 SVGIG (reference sequence). With 4 bases removed from V and 4 bases from J, the gap between germline ends came to 14 bases. This chain's CDR3 is CAWKTEALYNSPLHF. CDR3 nucleotide sequence: TGTGCCTGGAAAACCGAGGCCCTATATAATTCACCCCTCCACTTT.

The CDR3 reads CSATYNEQFF. DNA of the CDR3: TGCAGTGCCACTTACAATGAGCAGTTCTTC. The rearrangement uses TRBV20-1 and TRBJ2-1; D is ambiguous. This CDR3 has 10 amino acids. V was shortened by 6 bases and J by 4 bases, with 4 bases between the two germline ends. Germline CDR1 reads DFQATT; CDR2 reads SNEGSKA (reference sequence).

This clone was detected only once. As DNA, the CDR3 is TGTGCCAGCAGCCCCGGGACTAGCGGGACCGAGCAGTACTTC. Translated: CASSPGTSGTEQYF. J is TRBJ2-7 and V is TRBV7-6, with 13 bases that match TRBD2. The CDR3 is 14 residues long. Losses at the gene ends were 5 bases for V and 6 bases for J; bases not matched to a gene: 4. The germline V gene encodes CDR1 SGHVS and CDR2 FNYEAQ.

V and J are TRBV9 and TRBJ1-1; 7 nucleotides match TRBD1. CDR1 is SGDLS and CDR2 is YYNGEE in the germline V gene. The V and J ends lost 0 bases and 0 bases, in that order; junction bases with no gene match: 5. The CDR3 runs 16 residues. The CDR3 DNA reads as TGTGCCAGCAGCGTAGGATTCGGGACAGTGAACACTGAAGCTTTCTTT. Protein: CASSVGFGTVNTEAFF.

The chain has TRBV19 and TRBJ2-2, with D perhaps matching TRBD2 (6 bases). V lost 5 bases to trimming and J lost 1 base, with 11 bases between them. CDR1 is LNHDA, CDR2 SQIVND, per germline (reference sequence). This CDR3 is 15 amino acids long. The CDR3 DNA follows: TGTGCCAGTAGTGGAGGGACCCGGAACACCGGGGAGCTGTTTTTT. This sequence encodes CASSGGTRNTGELFF.

V usage is TRBV18 and J usage is TRBJ1-4; 7 nucleotides align to TRBD1. The CDR3 sequence is 14 residues long. The ends lost 3 bases at V and 14 bases at J; junction bases unmatched: 12. Germline loops: CDR1 KGHSH, CDR2 LQKENI. CDR3 region: CASSPGTEERFLFF. The CDR3 nucleotides read TGTGCCAGCTCACCTGGGACAGAGGAGAGGTTTCTGTTTTTT.

This clone was counted a few times. The J gene is TRBJ2-2, the V gene TRBV6-4, with D perhaps matching TRBD1 (6 bases). Germline CDR1 MRHNA, CDR2 SNTAGT. CDR3 length: 18 amino acids. V lost 9 bases, J lost 2 bases, and 25 bases lay in between. In DNA form, the CDR3 reads TGTGCCAGACTAACGACTGGACTTGAGGGGGTAAACACCGGGGAGCTGTTTTTT. This gives the protein CARLTTGLEGVNTGELFF.